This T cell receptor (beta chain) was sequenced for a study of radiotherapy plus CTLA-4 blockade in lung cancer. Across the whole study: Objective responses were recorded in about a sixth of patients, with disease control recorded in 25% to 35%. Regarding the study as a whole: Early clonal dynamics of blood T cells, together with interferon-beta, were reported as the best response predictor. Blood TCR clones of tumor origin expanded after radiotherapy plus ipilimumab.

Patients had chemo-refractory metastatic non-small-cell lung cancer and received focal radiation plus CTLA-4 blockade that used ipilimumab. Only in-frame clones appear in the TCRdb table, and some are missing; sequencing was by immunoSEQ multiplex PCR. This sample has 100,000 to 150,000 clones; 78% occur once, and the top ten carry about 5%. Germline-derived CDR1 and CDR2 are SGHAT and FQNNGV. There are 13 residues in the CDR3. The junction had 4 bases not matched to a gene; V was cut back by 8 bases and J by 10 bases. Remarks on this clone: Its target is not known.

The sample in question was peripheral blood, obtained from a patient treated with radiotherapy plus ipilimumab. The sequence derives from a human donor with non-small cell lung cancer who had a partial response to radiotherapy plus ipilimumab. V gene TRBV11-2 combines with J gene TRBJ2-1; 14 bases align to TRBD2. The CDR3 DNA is TGTGCCAGCCGGGGACTAGCGGGAGTCGAGCAGTTCTTC. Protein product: CASRGLAGVEQFF.